These 4 T cell receptor beta chains originate from one sample sequenced in a study of identical twins. TCRdb recomputed calls from the 5' RACE reads with MiXCR, one row per CDR3 protein. The table includes hundreds of thousands of distinct CDR3 sequences, 5.5% to 7.5% detected once. Sequencing was done on a sample of naive T cells sorted from blood. Receptors originate from a man younger than 35 in good health.

This clonotype was observed a handful of times. This rearrangement joins TRBV27 to TRBJ2-1; 8 nucleotides line up with TRBD1. Trimming removed 5 bases from V and 9 bases from J; junction bases left unmatched: 3. This CDR3 spans 12 amino acids. The germline V gene has CDR1 MNHEY and CDR2 SMNVEV (reference sequence). CDR3 residues: CASSTGGFEQFF. CDR3 nucleotide sequence: TGTGCCAGCAGTACAGGGGGGTTTGAGCAGTTCTTC.

This clonotype has a count of ten or more. J is TRBJ2-1 and V is TRBV11-2, with 15 bases identical to TRBD2. Per germline, CDR1 SGHAT and CDR2 FQNNGV. This CDR3 region has 16 residues. With 5 bases clipped from V and 4 bases from J, the junction kept 3 bases outside the gene matches. The CDR3 sequence is CASSAGLAGGYNEQFF. The CDR3 coding sequence is TGTGCCAGCAGCGCGGGACTAGCGGGAGGTTACAATGAGCAGTTCTTC.

The chain uses TRBV7-2 and TRBJ2-1; D remains unclear. The CDR3 has 14 residues. The V gene lost 0 bases and the J gene lost 6 bases, with 9 bases spanning the gap. Germline V lookup: CDR1 SGHTA, CDR2 FQGNSA. This CDR3 is CASSLAHLVNEQFF. The CDR3, as DNA: TGTGCCAGCAGCTTAGCGCACCTAGTCAATGAGCAGTTCTTC.

The V call is TRBV7-9, the J call TRBJ2-7; the D gene is possibly TRBD2 (7 bases). Per the germline V gene, CDR1 is SEHNR and CDR2 is FQNEAQ (reference sequence). The CDR3 runs to 17 residues. The V end was cut by 5 bases, the J end by 1 base, with 21 bases between. The CDR3 DNA follows: TGTGCCAGCAGCCTAGGAAGGGGGGGAGGCGTATCCTACGAGCAGTACTTC. It yields the protein CASSLGRGGGVSYEQYF.